This TCR beta chain was obtained from a study of blood T cell repertoires in COVID-19. Overall study: Material from acute and convalescent COVID-19 was sourced from the United States, Italy and Spain. The cDNA or gDNA used as material had been derived from T cells, B-cell-depleted T cells, or PBMCs.

Germline V gene lookup returns CDR1 LNHDA and CDR2 SQIVND (reference sequence). The J segment lost 3 bases and the V segment lost 9 bases, leaving 9 bases of the junction unmatched. This CDR3 contains 15 residues. Points on this clone: Different DNA sequences within this sample yield the same CDR3.

Study processing details: For nucleated cells, counts were estimated from reference gene primer amplification. Profiling relied on immunoSEQ multiplex PCR, and the TCRdb table lists in-frame clones only, not all of them. For V, J and clone size, that table is used; D and trimming come from the DNA. The table includes around 230,000 clones, 81% detected once. This receptor was obtained from a woman of 80 years or more with acute or convalescent COVID-19. The chain carries TRBV19 and TRBJ2-3; 10 nucleotides agree with TRBD2. The sequencing sample was made of peripheral blood. CDR3 nucleotides: TGTGCCAGCAGACCTAGCGGGAGAGGTACAGATACGCAGTATTTT. Translated: CASRPSGRGTDTQYF.